This entry describes one T cell receptor beta chain. This record comes from a study of T-cell memory formation after mild COVID-19. Germline CDR1 and CDR2: DFQATT and SNEGSKA (reference sequence). The ends were cut back, 4 bases at V and 8 bases at J, with 15 bases in the middle. The CDR3 length is 13 residues. TCRdb re-derived calls from the 5' RACE reads in MiXCR, one entry per CDR3 protein. Of around 410,000 distinct CDR3 sequences detected, 23% appear once; the ten largest clones hold around 12%. The clonotype was recovered from an adult woman who had mild COVID-19 (a few samples of this study predate the infection). Cell type and time point are not known. V is TRBV20-1 and J is TRBJ2-1, with D unresolved. The specimen sequenced was PBMCs or a T cell subset sorted from them (not recorded which). For the CDR3, the DNA is TGCAGTGCTAAGGAAAGAGGCCGACATGAGCAGTTCTTC. As protein: CSAKERGRHEQFF.